The text below deals with one T cell receptor (beta chain). The entry originates in a study of blood T cell repertoires in COVID-19. Looking at the study overall: The samples span acute and convalescent COVID-19 from the United States, Italy and Spain.

V shed 5 bases and J shed 1 base, with 29 bases lying between them. Germline values: CDR1 SGHDN, CDR2 FVKESK. The CDR3 runs to 20 residues. Authors' analysis steps: Cell counts per sample came from amplifying reference gene primers. Method: immunoSEQ multiplex PCR; TCRdb's copy keeps in-frame clones and lacks some. V and J calls and clone size are as listed in that table; D and trimming were resolved from the DNA. The sample lists a few hundred thousand clones; approximately 86% were seen once. The sequence was collected from a young man with active or convalescent COVID-19. This chain joins TRBV14 and TRBJ1-2; unclear D gene. The source material was peripheral blood. The CDR3 protein is CASSGGGIDVGLGVNYGYTF. CDR3 coding DNA: TGTGCCAGCAGCGGAGGTGGCATTGACGTCGGGCTGGGTGTTAACTATGGCTACACCTTC. Full variable domain (outside the CDR3, taken from reference TRBV14 and TRBJ1-2): EAGVTQFPSHSVIEKGQTVTLRCDPISGHDNLYWYRRVMGKEIKFLLHFVKESKQDESGMPNNRFLAERTGGTYSTLKVQPAELEDSGVYFCASSGGGIDVGLGVNYGYTFGSGTRLTVV.